Given below is one T cell receptor beta chain in context. The data are from a study of control samples from healthy donors and cancer patients. CDR1 MDHEN and CDR2 SYDVKM come from the germline V gene. The germline V and J ends were trimmed by 5 bases and 6 bases, with 19 bases remaining between them. The CDR3 has 15 amino acids. The protocol was immunoSEQ multiplex PCR, while the TCRdb copy is restricted to in-frame clones and leaves out a portion. The sample shows approximately 81,000 clones, roughly 94% of them seen only once. The receptor comes from a young woman in good health. The rearrangement links TRBV28 to TRBJ1-2; perhaps TRBD1 as D (6 bases). The material sequenced was blood. In DNA form, the CDR3 reads TGTGCCAGCAGTCAAGTCGGTAACAGGGACCATGGCTACACCTTC. Encoded protein: CASSQVGNRDHGYTF.